The T cell receptor (beta chain) under discussion was sequenced for a study of regulatory T cells in long-lasting Graves disease. At the level of the study: The antithyroid drugs taken by newly diagnosed Graves' patients had been used for under 3 months.

Germline loops: CDR1 SGHTA, CDR2 FQGNSA. Trimming pared 5 bases from V and 8 bases from J, leaving 15 bases between. This CDR3 contains 13 residues. Libraries of TCR beta came from iRepertoire HTBI primers plus Arm-PCR of CDR3 regions. Via MiXCR, TCRdb re-called the multiplex PCR reads, giving one row per CDR3 protein. There are about 440,000 distinct CDR3 sequences in the sample; about 16% occur only once, and 16% lies in the top ten. Stated time point: newly diagnosed GD, antithyroid drugs for less than 3 months. From RNA extracted from PBMCs, the TCR library was made. American Thyroid Association guidelines defined how Graves' disease was diagnosed. These data are also associated with another study on T cells in Graves' hyperthyroidism and ophthalmopathy.

The clonotype comes from a woman aged 25 to 39 with Graves disease. The genes are TRBV7-2 and TRBJ1-2, with D possibly TRBD1 on 5 matching bases. Sequencing used peripheral blood mononuclear cells (PBMCs), obtained at new diagnosis, from a patient treated with antithyroid drugs. For the CDR3, the DNA is TGTGCCAGCAGCCTCACTAAGGGGTGGGGCTACACCTTC. Translation: CASSLTKGWGYTF.